This T cell receptor beta chain was captured in a study of CD8 T cell repertoires and HIV-1 epitope variants. Study-wide background: Tested: three Gag epitope families, Nef HW9 and YT9.

Assay used: immunoSEQ multiplex PCR; TCRdb lists only in-frame clones, some missing. The table includes roughly 100,000 clones, around 67% detected once. V was trimmed by 1 base and J by 3 bases, leaving 0 bases between them. CDR3 length: 11 amino acids. Germline-derived CDR1 and CDR2 are MNHNS and SASEGT. This chain joins TRBV6-1 and TRBJ1-2; D remains ambiguous. This sequence originates from a male donor with HIV. The specimen sequenced was uncultured baseline CD8+ T cells from peripheral blood mononuclear cells (PBMCs). CDR3 sequence: CASSEDYGYTF. For the CDR3, the DNA is TGTGCCAGCAGTGAAGACTATGGCTACACCTTC.